The 2 T cell receptor beta chains presented below share a single source sample, sequenced in a study of cytomegalovirus exposure and HLA in healthy donors. This PCR relied on a set of 60 Vbeta primers and 13 Jbeta primers. The protocol was immunoSEQ multiplex PCR, while the TCRdb copy is restricted to in-frame clones and leaves out a portion. The sample lists about 240,000 clones, approximately 82% occurring once. The sample consisted of PBMCs. These receptors originate from a woman aged 60-70 years in good health and CMV-seropositive.

The genes are TRBV5-1 and TRBJ2-1, with 8 bases lining up with TRBD2. The CDR3 runs to 14 residues. Losses at the gene ends were 6 bases for V and 8 bases for J; bases not matched to a gene: 10. Per the germline V gene, CDR1 is SGHRS and CDR2 is YFSETQ. CDR3 nucleotides: TGCGCCAGCAAATTAGCGGGACGGAGGGATGAGCAGTTCTTC. Amino acid sequence: CASKLAGRRDEQFF. Looking up the rest from reference TRBV5-1 and TRBJ2-1 gives the full variable domain: KAGVTQTPRYLIKTRGQQVTLSCSPISGHRSVSWYQQTPGQGLQFLFEYFSETQRNKGNFPGRFSGRQFSNSRSEMNVSTLELGDSALYLCASKLAGRRDEQFFGPGTRLTVL.

V and J are TRBV7-3 and TRBJ2-2; D might be TRBD2 (7 bases). Germline CDR1 reads SGHTA; CDR2 reads FQGTGA. This CDR3 has 19 residues. The ends were cut back, 6 bases at V and 2 bases at J, with 25 bases in the middle. The DNA for the CDR3 is TGTGCCAGCAGTCCCTTAAAAGGGGGGAGGGATCGAAACACCGGGGAGCTGTTTTTT. This gives the protein CASSPLKGGRDRNTGELFF.